The rows below give T cell receptor beta chains drawn from one sample of a study of CD8+ T cells in alopecia areata. The repertoire was sequenced with immunoSEQ multiplex PCR; TCRdb's copy has only in-frame clones and lacks some. The sample consists of around 120,000 clones, approximately 58% of them appearing once. The sequenced material came from CD4+ T cells sorted from blood. The origin of the receptors is a human donor in good health. The CDR3 runs from the conserved cysteine through the conserved F or W. Each record gives: V gene, J gene, D gene, clone size, CDR3 DNA, CDR3 protein. D genes are given only for firm matches. Expanded clones get a size class; other rows say once, few or many, or leave the size out.

v_call: TRBV29-1
j_call: TRBJ1-3
d_call: -
clone_size: once
cdr3_nt: TGCAGTGGGGGGCAGGCTGGAAACACCATATATTTT
cdr3_aa: CSGGQAGNTIYF

v_call: TRBV5-1
j_call: TRBJ2-5
d_call: -
clone_size: once
cdr3_nt: TGCGCCAGCAGCCTGGAGGCCCTGATGACCCAGTACTTC
cdr3_aa: CASSLEALMTQYF

v_call: TRBV29-1
j_call: TRBJ2-1
d_call: -
clone_size: -
cdr3_nt: TGCAGCGCCGACATGGGGGGACTCAGGACGATCAATGAGCAGTTCTTC
cdr3_aa: CSADMGGLRTINEQFF

v_call: TRBV7-9
j_call: TRBJ2-5
d_call: -
clone_size: -
cdr3_nt: TGTGCCAGCAGCTCGGTCCCGGTTGAGACCCAGTACTTC
cdr3_aa: CASSSVPVETQYF

v_call: TRBV7-2
j_call: TRBJ1-2
d_call: -
clone_size: -
cdr3_nt: TGTGCCAGCAGTTCCGGAGGTGGCTACACCTTC
cdr3_aa: CASSSGGGYTF

v_call: TRBV6-6
j_call: TRBJ2-7
d_call: -
clone_size: few
cdr3_nt: TGTGCCAGCAGTTACACAAATTACGAGCAGTACTTC
cdr3_aa: CASSYTNYEQYF

v_call: TRBV7-8
j_call: TRBJ2-1
d_call: -
clone_size: -
cdr3_nt: TGTGCCAGCAGCGACGGACTGGACAATGAGCAGTTCTTC
cdr3_aa: CASSDGLDNEQFF

v_call: TRBV7-2
j_call: TRBJ2-1
d_call: TRBD2
clone_size: -
cdr3_nt: TGTGCCAGCAGCTTATCCCGGCTAGCGGGGTTAGGGGAGCAGTTCTTC
cdr3_aa: CASSLSRLAGLGEQFF

v_call: TRBV5-1
j_call: TRBJ2-7
d_call: -
clone_size: once
cdr3_nt: TGCGCCAGCAGCTTGGCCGAGGGGACCGCCCCATTCGGGCAGTACTTC
cdr3_aa: CASSLAEGTAPFGQYF

v_call: TRBV6-1
j_call: TRBJ1-1
d_call: -
clone_size: -
cdr3_nt: TGTGCCAGCCCGGGACAGAACACTGAAGCTTTCTTT
cdr3_aa: CASPGQNTEAFF

v_call: TRBV30
j_call: TRBJ1-3
d_call: -
clone_size: few
cdr3_nt: TGTGCCTGGAGTTCGCCTGGAGTGATCACCATATATTTT
cdr3_aa: CAWSSPGVITIYF

v_call: TRBV30
j_call: TRBJ2-2
d_call: -
clone_size: -
cdr3_nt: TGTGCCTGGAACAAGGGGTCCACCGGGGAGCTGTTTTTT
cdr3_aa: CAWNKGSTGELFF

v_call: TRBV5-1
j_call: TRBJ1-6
d_call: -
clone_size: -
cdr3_nt: TGCGCCAGCAGCTTGGGGGACAACCAGCTTTCACCCCTCCACTTT
cdr3_aa: CASSLGDNQLSPLHF

v_call: TRBV7-9
j_call: TRBJ1-1
d_call: -
clone_size: -
cdr3_nt: TGTGCCAGCAGCTTTTCGGGAGTGGAAGCTTTCTTT
cdr3_aa: CASSFSGVEAFF

v_call: TRBV27
j_call: TRBJ2-2
d_call: -
clone_size: -
cdr3_nt: TGTGCCAGCAGTTTATTCAGTCGAGGCGGGGAGCTGTTTTTT
cdr3_aa: CASSLFSRGGELFF

v_call: TRBV5-1
j_call: TRBJ1-1
d_call: -
clone_size: -
cdr3_nt: TGCGCCAGCAGCTTTGGAGGGGTCAACACTGAAGCTTTCTTT
cdr3_aa: CASSFGGVNTEAFF

v_call: TRBV29-1
j_call: TRBJ2-5
d_call: -
clone_size: once
cdr3_nt: TGCAGCGTTGCAGAGACCCAGTACTTC
cdr3_aa: CSVAETQYF

v_call: TRBV29-1
j_call: TRBJ2-5
d_call: TRBD1
clone_size: -
cdr3_nt: TGCAGCGCCGGACAGGGGGCTGAGACCCAGTACTTC
cdr3_aa: CSAGQGAETQYF

v_call: TRBV18
j_call: TRBJ1-5
d_call: -
clone_size: -
cdr3_nt: TGTGCCAGCTCACCGGGCAGGGCTCAGCCCCAGCATTTT
cdr3_aa: CASSPGRAQPQHF

v_call: TRBV7-9
j_call: TRBJ1-4
d_call: -
clone_size: -
cdr3_nt: TGTGCCACCAGACATGGGAGTAATGAAAAACTGTTTTTT
cdr3_aa: CATRHGSNEKLFF

v_call: TRBV29-1
j_call: TRBJ1-1
d_call: -
clone_size: -
cdr3_nt: TGCAGCGTGACGAAGGTCCGACAGGCGAACACTGAAGCTTTCTTT
cdr3_aa: CSVTKVRQANTEAFF

v_call: TRBV29-1
j_call: TRBJ1-1
d_call: -
clone_size: few
cdr3_nt: TGCAGCGTTGCCCGTGGAGACACTGAAGCTTTCTTT
cdr3_aa: CSVARGDTEAFF

v_call: TRBV5-4
j_call: TRBJ2-7
d_call: -
clone_size: -
cdr3_nt: TGTGCCAGCAGCTACAACTACGAGCAGTACTTC
cdr3_aa: CASSYNYEQYF

v_call: TRBV13
j_call: TRBJ1-2
d_call: -
clone_size: -
cdr3_nt: TGTGCCAGCAGCTTATCGGGGCCTTATGGCTACACCTTC
cdr3_aa: CASSLSGPYGYTF

v_call: TRBV29-1
j_call: TRBJ2-1
d_call: TRBD1
clone_size: few
cdr3_nt: TGCAGCGTGGAGACAGGGGGGAAAGGCAATGAGCAGTTCTTC
cdr3_aa: CSVETGGKGNEQFF

v_call: TRBV6-5
j_call: TRBJ1-1
d_call: -
clone_size: -
cdr3_nt: TGTGCCAGCAGTTACTCTCAGGGTAACACTGAAGCTTTCTTT
cdr3_aa: CASSYSQGNTEAFF

v_call: TRBV6-5
j_call: TRBJ1-2
d_call: TRBD1
clone_size: -
cdr3_nt: TGTGCCAGCAGTAAGGGACAGGCCGGCTACACCTTC
cdr3_aa: CASSKGQAGYTF

v_call: TRBV6-1
j_call: TRBJ2-2
d_call: -
clone_size: -
cdr3_nt: TGTGCCAGCAGCCCGGGACGGACGAACACCGGGGAGCTGTTTTTT
cdr3_aa: CASSPGRTNTGELFF

v_call: TRBV27
j_call: TRBJ2-7
d_call: TRBD1
clone_size: -
cdr3_nt: TGTGCCAGCAGTAGCAGGGGGAGTTCCTACGAGCAGTACTTC
cdr3_aa: CASSSRGSSYEQYF

v_call: TRBV7-9
j_call: TRBJ1-2
d_call: TRBD1
clone_size: -
cdr3_nt: TGTGCCAGCAGCTTAGGCGGGGACAGCTATGGCTACACCTTC
cdr3_aa: CASSLGGDSYGYTF

v_call: TRBV2
j_call: TRBJ2-5
d_call: TRBD2
clone_size: -
cdr3_nt: TGTGCCAGCAGTGAAAGGGAGGGTCTAGCTGGAGAGACCCAGTACTTC
cdr3_aa: CASSEREGLAGETQYF

v_call: TRBV30
j_call: TRBJ2-7
d_call: TRBD1
clone_size: once
cdr3_nt: TGTGCCTGGAGTGCGGGGACAGGGGCATCCGAGCAGTACTTC
cdr3_aa: CAWSAGTGASEQYF

v_call: TRBV29-1
j_call: TRBJ2-5
d_call: TRBD1
clone_size: once
cdr3_nt: TGCAGGGAACCTCCGGGACAGGGATTCCAAGAGACCCAGTACTTC
cdr3_aa: CREPPGQGFQETQYF

v_call: TRBV5-6
j_call: TRBJ1-6
d_call: -
clone_size: -
cdr3_nt: TGTGCCAGCAGCACCAGGACTGGCTCCCTCCACTTT
cdr3_aa: CASSTRTGSLHF

v_call: TRBV6-1
j_call: TRBJ1-4
d_call: -
clone_size: few
cdr3_nt: TGTGCCAGCAGCCCTGGACAAGTAGTTCGTGAAAAACTGTTTTTT
cdr3_aa: CASSPGQVVREKLFF

v_call: TRBV7-9
j_call: TRBJ2-5
d_call: -
clone_size: -
cdr3_nt: TGTGCCAGCAGCCCTTACACGGAGACCCAGTACTTC
cdr3_aa: CASSPYTETQYF

v_call: TRBV9
j_call: TRBJ2-2
d_call: TRBD2
clone_size: -
cdr3_nt: TGTGCCAGCAGCGCGACTAGCGGGGAGCGCACCGGGGAGCTGTTTTTT
cdr3_aa: CASSATSGERTGELFF

v_call: TRBV30
j_call: TRBJ2-5
d_call: -
clone_size: -
cdr3_nt: TGTGCCTTAAAGTCCCGGGGATTAGGGCAAGAGACCCAGTACTTC
cdr3_aa: CALKSRGLGQETQYF

v_call: TRBV30
j_call: TRBJ2-3
d_call: TRBD2
clone_size: -
cdr3_nt: TGTGCCTCTAGCGGGGGGGCAGATACGCAGTATTTT
cdr3_aa: CASSGGADTQYF

v_call: TRBV7-6
j_call: TRBJ2-4
d_call: TRBD1
clone_size: -
cdr3_nt: TGTGCCAGCAGCCCCAGACAGGGGGCGACCAAAAACATTCAGTACTTC
cdr3_aa: CASSPRQGATKNIQYF

v_call: TRBV29-1
j_call: TRBJ2-7
d_call: -
clone_size: few
cdr3_nt: TGCAGCGTTGGGGCAGGGGCCAGGGAGCAGTACTTC
cdr3_aa: CSVGAGAREQYF

v_call: TRBV13
j_call: TRBJ2-2
d_call: -
clone_size: -
cdr3_nt: TGTGCCAGCAGCGCCCGCAGGGCCTCCGGGGAGCTGTTTTTT
cdr3_aa: CASSARRASGELFF

v_call: TRBV10-3
j_call: TRBJ1-1
d_call: TRBD1
clone_size: -
cdr3_nt: TGTGCCGGTCAGGGGGCGCCGAACACTGAAGCTTTCTTT
cdr3_aa: CAGQGAPNTEAFF

v_call: TRBV18
j_call: TRBJ2-5
d_call: TRBD1
clone_size: -
cdr3_nt: TGTGCCAGCTCATCCTTACAGGGGAGAGAGACCCAGTACTTC
cdr3_aa: CASSSLQGRETQYF

v_call: TRBV12-5
j_call: TRBJ1-2
d_call: -
clone_size: -
cdr3_nt: TGTGCTAGTGGTTTGGTATCGTCGTCTGGCTACACCTTC
cdr3_aa: CASGLVSSSGYTF

v_call: TRBV29-1
j_call: TRBJ2-3
d_call: -
clone_size: -
cdr3_nt: TGCAGCGTTGAAGATCCGGTATGGGGCACAGATACGCAGTATTTT
cdr3_aa: CSVEDPVWGTDTQYF

v_call: TRBV9
j_call: TRBJ2-3
d_call: -
clone_size: -
cdr3_nt: TGTGCCAGCAGCGTAGCCCTTGTAGATACGCAGTATTTT
cdr3_aa: CASSVALVDTQYF